The 23 T cell receptor beta chains below were found in one sample sequenced in a study of CD8 T cells in ankylosing spondylitis (dated by TCRdb to between 2016 and 2019). The library relied on 5' RACE. Sequencing was performed on an Illumina HiSeq 2500. The raw public reads went through TCRdb reprocessing: fastp at Q25, MiXCR clone calling, in-frame beta chains kept. CDR3 protein duplicates are merged, each entry listing the most common genes and DNA. The sample table records roughly 170,000 distinct CDR3 sequences; roughly 10% of these occur just once. The ten most abundant clones make up over 12% of the sample. Input material: blood, either unsorted or a sorted T cell fraction (not recorded which). Every receptor here comes from a female donor with ankylosing spondylitis or in good health (not recorded which).

This clonotype was seen repeatedly, ten times or more. This chain connects TRBV20-1 to TRBJ2-5, with no clear D. Germline V gene sequence: CDR1 DFQATT, CDR2 SNEGSKA (reference sequence). CDR3 size: 13 residues. Between the trimmed V and J ends, which lost 0 bases and 3 bases, there was a span of 8 bases. Here the CDR3 DNA reads TGCAGTGCTAGAGAGTTAGGGAAAGAGACCCAGTACTTC. It yields the protein CSARELGKETQYF.

This clonotype was observed a handful of times. The V call is TRBV5-6, the J call TRBJ2-3; 8 positions agree with TRBD1. V gave up 4 bases and J gave up 1 base; unmatched junction bases: 11. The germline gives CDR1 SGHDT, CDR2 YYEEEE. CDR3 length: 17 amino acids. As DNA, the CDR3 is TGTGCCAGCAGCCGGAACCCGACAGGGGCCGGCACAGATACGCAGTATTTT. Amino acids: CASSRNPTGAGTDTQYF. The full variable domain, its missing parts supplied by reference TRBV5-6 and TRBJ2-3, is DAGVTQSPTHLIKTRGQQVTLRCSPKSGHDTVSWYQQALGQGPQFIFQYYEEEERQRGNFPDRFSGHQFPNYSSELNVNALLLGDSALYLCASSRNPTGAGTDTQYFGPGTRLTVL.

The chain couples TRBV11-2 to TRBJ2-5; D perhaps matches TRBD2 (6 bases). CDR3 length: 14 residues. Germline V CDR1 and CDR2: SGHAT, FQNNGV. Trimming took 6 bases from V and 4 from J, leaving 15 bases between them. The CDR3 region is CASRPYGEAETQYF. CDR3 sequence (DNA): TGTGCCAGCAGACCCTACGGGGAGGCAGAGACCCAGTACTTC.

This clonotype was found a few times. This chain uses TRBV7-9 with TRBJ2-7; perhaps TRBD2 as D (7 bases). Trimming cost V 4 bases and J 3 bases, with 16 bases left between them. The CDR3 covers 15 residues. Germline CDR1 is SEHNR and CDR2 is FQNEAQ (reference sequence). In nucleotides, the CDR3 is TGTGCCAGCAGCTCCCCTGAGGGGGGGGTCTACGAGCAGTACTTC. It is translated as CASSSPEGGVYEQYF.

The rearrangement links TRBV20-1 to TRBJ2-2; D gene uncertain. Looked up from germline, CDR1 is DFQATT and CDR2 is SNEGSKA (reference sequence). The CDR3 spans 16 residues. Trimming shortened V by 5 bases and J by 7 bases, and 23 bases separated the two germline ends. The CDR3: CSASDQTWRGDGELFF. The DNA for the CDR3 is TGCAGTGCTTCCGATCAAACCTGGCGTGGCGACGGGGAGCTGTTTTTT.

This clonotype was seen a handful of times. A read error may explain this, as a much larger clone is one base away. The chain employs TRBV10-3 and TRBJ2-2; no clear D. Trimming removed 6 bases from V and 1 base from J, with 6 bases in between. Germline CDR1 and CDR2: ENHRY and SYGVKD. CDR3 length: 13 amino acids. The chain's CDR3 is CAISYGNTGELFF. The CDR3 DNA reads as TGTGCCATCAGCTACGGGAACACCGGGGAGCTGTTTTTT.

In its sample, this clonotype was seen many times. This chain links TRBV20-1 with TRBJ1-2; D is possibly TRBD1 (5 bases). The germline gives CDR1 DFQATT, CDR2 SNEGSKA (reference sequence). This CDR3 contains 12 residues. V shed 7 bases and J shed 7 bases, with 16 bases lying between them. The CDR3 DNA follows: TGCAGTGTTAGGGGCGGGGCTAGTGGCTACACCTTC. Protein sequence: CSVRGGASGYTF.

The rearrangement uses TRBV4-1 and TRBJ1-1; D is perhaps TRBD1 (6 bases). Germline assignment: CDR1 MGHRA and CDR2 YSYEKL. The CDR3 has 14 amino acids. V lost 4 bases and J lost 3, with 12 bases in between. CDR3 region: CASSRLDSYTEAFF. For the CDR3, the DNA is TGCGCCAGCAGCCGACTGGACAGCTACACTGAAGCTTTCTTT.

V gene TRBV12-3 or TRBV12-4 combines with J gene TRBJ1-4; D ambiguous. The CDR3 is 15 residues long. V was cut by 3 bases and J by 5 bases, with 13 bases left in between. The CDR3 nucleotides are TGTGCCAGCAGTTTTTGGGGAGGACCGAATGAAAAACTGTTTTTT. It translates to CASSFWGGPNEKLFF.

On this clonotype: Mismatch with germline at one junction end may stem from a read error. The chain links TRBV14 to TRBJ2-7; tentative D call: TRBD1 (6 bases). The germline gives CDR1 SGHDN, CDR2 FVKESK. There are 12 residues in the CDR3. The DNA of the CDR3 is TGTGCCAGCCGGGACATTGGGACCGAGCAGTGCTTC. Encoded protein: CASRDIGTEQCF.

This clonotype was counted a few times. The chain carries TRBV4-1 and TRBJ1-1, with D possibly being TRBD1 (5 bases). Germline CDR1 and CDR2: MGHRA and YSYEKL. CDR3 size: 16 residues. V was pared by 1 base and J by 0 bases, with 12 bases between. The CDR3, as DNA: TGCGCCAGCAGCCAAGGACCCGGGACGGTGAACACTGAAGCTTTCTTT. Protein product: CASSQGPGTVNTEAFF.

This clonotype was counted ten times or more. The CDR3: CSAAGSKGLYNEQFF. In DNA, the CDR3 is TGCAGTGCTGCAGGATCCAAAGGCCTTTACAATGAGCAGTTCTTC. The V gene is TRBV20-1, the J gene TRBJ2-1; D remains unclear. The CDR3 loop spans 15 amino acids. V lost 5 bases, J lost 4 bases, and 18 bases lay in between. Germline values: CDR1 DFQATT, CDR2 SNEGSKA (reference sequence).

The chain employs TRBV5-1 and TRBJ2-7, with 8 bases identical to TRBD1. Trimming cost V 0 bases and J 3 bases; bases outside gene matches: 5. In germline, CDR1 is SGHRS, CDR2 YFSETQ. The CDR3 covers 15 residues. The CDR3 spells CASSLDRGDIYEQYF. CDR3 DNA: TGCGCCAGCAGCTTGGACAGGGGGGATATCTACGAGCAGTACTTC.

Many counts were recorded for this clonotype. The chain employs TRBV7-2 and TRBJ2-1, with 8 bases fitting TRBD2. Germline V CDR1 and CDR2: SGHTA, FQGNSA. The CDR3 spans 19 residues. J was trimmed by 1 base and V by 3 bases; bases with no gene match: 14. The CDR3 DNA is TGTGCCAGCAGCTTCTCTCTTAGCGGGATGCCCGATTCCTACAATGAGCAGTTCTTC. Protein product: CASSFSLSGMPDSYNEQFF.

In nucleotides, the CDR3 is TGTGCCAGCAGCCAAGGATCGGTGGGCGGGGAGCTGTTTTTT. Translation: CASSQGSVGGELFF. This chain connects TRBV4-2 to TRBJ2-2; D is undetermined. Trimming stripped 1 base from V and 7 bases from J, with 10 bases between. Germline V gene data show CDR1 as LGHNA and CDR2 as YNFKEQ. CDR3 length: 14 residues.

The genes are TRBV20-1 and TRBJ2-7, with D maybe TRBD2 (5 bases). Deletions cut 0 bases from V and 6 bases from J, with 18 bases between. Germline V gives CDR1 DFQATT, CDR2 SNEGSKA (reference sequence). This CDR3 spans 15 amino acids. The CDR3 reads CSARDIGSRPSEQYF. CDR3 sequence (DNA): TGCAGTGCTAGAGATATAGGGAGTAGGCCCTCCGAGCAGTACTTC.

This clonotype has just a few counts. This sequence joins TRBV2 and TRBJ2-7; D uncertain. CDR1 and CDR2 from the germline V gene are SNHLY and FYNNEI. Trimming left V 1 base short and J 2 bases short, with 9 bases between. This CDR3 is built from 14 residues. The CDR3 loop reads CASSEGRYTYEQYF. Written as DNA, the CDR3 is TGTGCCAGCAGTGAAGGAAGGTACACCTACGAGCAGTACTTC.

Many counts were recorded for this clonotype. The chain carries TRBV12-3 or TRBV12-4 and TRBJ1-1; D gene ambiguous. The CDR3 runs to 15 residues. Deletions cut 5 bases from V and 1 base from J, with 14 bases between. For the CDR3, the DNA is TGTGCCAGCAGTCCTCCACTCACAGAGAACACTGAAGCTTTCTTT. It specifies CASSPPLTENTEAFF.

This clonotype has more than one count but fewer than ten. V usage is TRBV9 and J usage is TRBJ2-3; 10 nucleotides align to TRBD2. CDR3 length equals 15 residues. Germline V lookup: CDR1 SGDLS, CDR2 YYNGEE. The V gene end was trimmed by 2 bases and the J gene end by 6 bases; junction bases not matched to a gene: 6. The chain's CDR3 is CASSVALAGDDTQYF. The CDR3 nucleotides read TGTGCCAGCAGCGTGGCGCTAGCGGGAGATGATACGCAGTATTTT. Full variable domain (remainder filled in from reference TRBV9 and TRBJ2-3): DSGVTQTPKHLITATGQRVTLRCSPRSGDLSVYWYQQSLDQGLQFLIQYYNGEERAKGNILERFSAQQFPDLHSELNLSSLELGDSALYFCASSVALAGDDTQYFGPGTRLTVL.

This clonotype was picked up a small number of times. The V call is TRBV5-1, the J call TRBJ2-3; maybe TRBD2 (6 bases). Germline V CDR1 and CDR2: SGHRS, YFSETQ. The V gene lost 7 bases and the J gene lost 1 base, with 16 bases spanning the gap. The CDR3 runs 15 residues. The CDR3 DNA is TGCGCCAGCTGCGCCGGGGACTTCGGCACAGATACGCAGTATTTT. This codes for CASCAGDFGTDTQYF.

This clonotype appeared a few times. The chain links TRBV24-1 to TRBJ2-1; possibly TRBD2 for D (5 bases). Germline CDR1 KGHDR, CDR2 SFDVKD. Trimming removed 6 bases at V and 8 bases at J, with 13 bases between. This CDR3 has 13 residues. DNA for the CDR3: TGTGCCACCAGTTTCGCTTGGGGAGATGAGCAGTTCTTC. Its protein is CATSFAWGDEQFF.

This clonotype was picked up many times. This chain joins TRBV12-3 or TRBV12-4 and TRBJ2-1; the D is unclear. The CDR3 has 13 amino acids. The germline V and J ends were trimmed by 5 bases and 0 bases, with 5 bases remaining between them. CDR3 in DNA: TGTGCCAGCAGTGGGGTCTCCTACAATGAGCAGTTCTTC. As protein: CASSGVSYNEQFF.

This clonotype has a count of ten or more. The V gene is TRBV24-1, the J gene TRBJ2-1; maybe TRBD2 (5 bases). Germline V gene lookup returns CDR1 KGHDR and CDR2 SFDVKD. This CDR3 is built from 16 residues. Trimming took 3 bases from V and 8 from J, leaving 19 bases between them. The CDR3 is CATSDRTAGRFYEQFF. The CDR3 DNA reads TGTGCCACCAGTGATAGGACTGCGGGTCGTTTCTATGAGCAGTTCTTC.